This TCR beta chain was sequenced during a study of blood T cell repertoires in COVID-19. Study in general: PBMCs, B-cell-depleted T cells, or T cells were the source of the cDNA or gDNA that made up the material.

The germline gives CDR1 SQVTM, CDR2 ANQGSEA. This CDR3 spans 15 amino acids. The J segment lost 1 base and the V segment lost 3 bases, leaving 4 bases of the junction unmatched. Original processing methods: Amplification from reference gene primers served as the basis for estimated nucleated cell counts. Assay used: immunoSEQ multiplex PCR; TCRdb lists only in-frame clones, some missing. The V and J calls and clone size come from that table; D and trimming were worked out from the DNA. The sample comprises under 80,000 clones, approximately 87% of which are singletons, and almost 4.5% rests with the top ten.

The rearrangement links TRBV29-1 to TRBJ1-2; 11 bases fit TRBD1. The sequencing input was peripheral blood. The clonotype was recovered from a man in his forties or fifties with active COVID-19. Written as DNA, the CDR3 is TGCAGCGTTGACCGGACAGGGGGCGATAACTATGGCTACACCTTC. Amino acids: CSVDRTGGDNYGYTF.